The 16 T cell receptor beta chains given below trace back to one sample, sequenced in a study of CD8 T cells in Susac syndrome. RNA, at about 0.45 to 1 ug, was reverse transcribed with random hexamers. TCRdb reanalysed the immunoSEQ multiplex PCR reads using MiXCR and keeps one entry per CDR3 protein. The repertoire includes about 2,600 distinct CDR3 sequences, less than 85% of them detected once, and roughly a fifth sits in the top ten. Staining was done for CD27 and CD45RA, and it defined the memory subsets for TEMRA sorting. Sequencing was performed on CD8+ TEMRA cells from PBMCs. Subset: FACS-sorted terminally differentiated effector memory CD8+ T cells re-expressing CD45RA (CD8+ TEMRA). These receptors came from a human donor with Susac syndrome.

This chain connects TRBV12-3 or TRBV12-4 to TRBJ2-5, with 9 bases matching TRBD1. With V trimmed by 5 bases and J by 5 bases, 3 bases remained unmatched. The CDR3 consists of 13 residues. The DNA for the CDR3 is TGTGCCAGCAGTACAGGGGGCACGGAGACCCAGTACTTC. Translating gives CASSTGGTETQYF.

The CDR3 loop reads CSARAGTSGDSYEQYF. The CDR3 DNA reads as TGCAGTGCTAGGGCCGGGACTAGCGGGGATTCCTACGAGCAGTACTTC. The chain couples TRBV20-1 to TRBJ2-7, with 13 bases fitting TRBD2. Per the germline V gene, CDR1 is DFQATT and CDR2 is SNEGSKA (reference sequence). The CDR3 totals 16 residues. J lost 1 base, V lost 3 bases, and 6 bases had no gene match.

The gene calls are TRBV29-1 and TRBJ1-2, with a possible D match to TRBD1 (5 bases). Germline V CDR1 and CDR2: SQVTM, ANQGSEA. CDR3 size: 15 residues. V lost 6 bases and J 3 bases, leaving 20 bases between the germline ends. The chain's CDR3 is CSVLRDSWGYYGYTF. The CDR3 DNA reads TGCAGCGTACTGCGGGACTCATGGGGATACTATGGCTACACCTTC.

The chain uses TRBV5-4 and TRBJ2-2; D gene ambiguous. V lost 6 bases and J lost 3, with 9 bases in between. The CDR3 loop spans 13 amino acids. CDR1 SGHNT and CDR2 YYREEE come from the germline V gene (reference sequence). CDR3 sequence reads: CASNNGDTGELFF. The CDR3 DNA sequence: TGTGCCAGCAACAATGGGGACACCGGGGAGCTGTTTTTT.

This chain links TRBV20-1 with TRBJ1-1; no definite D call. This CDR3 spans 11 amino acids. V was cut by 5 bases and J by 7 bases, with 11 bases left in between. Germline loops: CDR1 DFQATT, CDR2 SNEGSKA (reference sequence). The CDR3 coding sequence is TGCAGTGCTTTCAAGGAGTTTGAAGCTTTCTTT. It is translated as CSAFKEFEAFF.

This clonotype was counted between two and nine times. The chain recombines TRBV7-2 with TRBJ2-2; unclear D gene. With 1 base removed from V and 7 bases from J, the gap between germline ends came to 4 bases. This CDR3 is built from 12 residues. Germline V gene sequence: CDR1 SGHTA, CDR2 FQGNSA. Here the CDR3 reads CASSLEFGELFF. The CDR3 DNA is TGTGCCAGCAGCTTAGAATTCGGGGAGCTGTTTTTT.

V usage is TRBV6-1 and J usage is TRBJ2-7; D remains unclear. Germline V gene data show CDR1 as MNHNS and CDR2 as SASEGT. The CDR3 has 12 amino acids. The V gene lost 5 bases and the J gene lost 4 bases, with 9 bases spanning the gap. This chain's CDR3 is CASSHESYEQYF. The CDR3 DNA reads TGTGCCAGCAGTCATGAAAGTTACGAGCAGTACTTC.

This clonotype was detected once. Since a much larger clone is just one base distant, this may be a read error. The CDR3 region has the DNA TGTGCCTGCAGTGCAGGGGACAGGGAATGGGACGAGCAGTACTTC. This gives the protein CACSAGDREWDEQYF. The chain couples TRBV25-1 to TRBJ2-7; TRBD1 agrees at 9 bases. The germline gives CDR1 MGHDK, CDR2 SYGVNS. The CDR3 loop spans 15 amino acids.

This chain's CDR3 is CASSWNTDTDTQYF. The CDR3 DNA is TGTGCCAGCAGCTGGAACACCGACACAGATACGCAGTATTTT. The gene calls are TRBV12-3 or TRBV12-4 and TRBJ2-3; D gene uncertain. The length of the CDR3 is 14 residues. V lost 6 bases to trimming and J lost 2 bases, with 12 bases between them.

CDR3 amino acids: CATSHPGLAGGRDIQYF. CDR3 DNA sequence: TGTGCCACCAGCCACCCGGGACTAGCGGGGGGGCGGGACATTCAGTACTTC. The chain links TRBV15 to TRBJ2-4; 16 bases line up with TRBD2. The CDR3 has 17 amino acids. CDR1 and CDR2 (germline): LNHNV, YYDKDF (reference sequence). The V and J ends lost 5 bases and 8 bases, in that order; junction bases with no gene match: 9.

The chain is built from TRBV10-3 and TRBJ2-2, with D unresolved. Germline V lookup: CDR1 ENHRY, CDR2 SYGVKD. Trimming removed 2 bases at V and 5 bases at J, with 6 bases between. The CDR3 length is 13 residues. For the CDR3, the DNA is TGTGCCATCAGTGAGGCAGCAACCGGGGAGCTGTTTTTT. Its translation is CAISEAATGELFF.

CDR3 in amino acids: CASIRDPGNEQFF. The CDR3 nucleotides read TGTGCCAGCATCCGAGATCCAGGCAATGAGCAGTTCTTC. The chain couples TRBV7-9 to TRBJ2-1; unclear D gene. With 7 bases removed from V and 6 bases from J, the gap between germline ends came to 13 bases. CDR1 SEHNR and CDR2 FQNEAQ come from the germline V gene (reference sequence). The CDR3 is 13 residues long.

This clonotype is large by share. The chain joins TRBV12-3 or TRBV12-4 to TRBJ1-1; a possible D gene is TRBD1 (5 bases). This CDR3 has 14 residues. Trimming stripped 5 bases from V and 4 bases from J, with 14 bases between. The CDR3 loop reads CASSAAGGGTEAFF. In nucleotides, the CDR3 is TGTGCCAGCAGTGCGGCGGGGGGGGGCACTGAAGCTTTCTTT.

In DNA form, the CDR3 reads TGTGCCAGCAGTGATGGGTGGTGGGAGTACGTTTACAATGAGCAGTTCTTC. This gives the protein CASSDGWWEYVYNEQFF. The chain is built from TRBV25-1 and TRBJ2-1, with D perhaps TRBD2 (5 bases). CDR1 is MGHDK and CDR2 is SYGVNS in the germline V gene. V gave up 3 bases and J gave up 4 bases, with 19 bases separating them. The CDR3 runs 17 residues.

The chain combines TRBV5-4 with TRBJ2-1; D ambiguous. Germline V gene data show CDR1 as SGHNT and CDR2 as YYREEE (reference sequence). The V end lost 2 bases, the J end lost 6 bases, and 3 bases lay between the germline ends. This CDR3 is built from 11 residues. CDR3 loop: CASSLGNEQFF. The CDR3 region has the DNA TGTGCCAGCAGCTTAGGCAATGAGCAGTTCTTC.

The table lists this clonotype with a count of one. This chain's CDR3 is CASSPSGSWYTGELFF. The CDR3 coding sequence is TGTGCCAGCAGTCCTAGCGGGAGTTGGTACACCGGGGAGCTGTTTTTT. This chain uses TRBV13 with TRBJ2-2; 10 nucleotides match TRBD2. V lost 6 bases and J lost 3; bases outside the gene matches: 7. Germline V lookup: CDR1 PRHDT, CDR2 FYEKMQ (reference sequence). This CDR3 is built from 16 residues. The full variable domain, completed using reference TRBV13 and TRBJ2-2, is AAGVIQSPRHLIKEKRETATLKCYPIPRHDTVYWYQQGPGQDPQFLISFYEKMQSDKGSIPDRFSAQQFSDYHSELNMSSLELGDSALYFCASSPSGSWYTGELFFGEGSRLTVL.